This T cell receptor (beta chain) comes out of a study of human T cells and chemical hapten exposure. Findings and caveats of the study: With DPC sensitization, TCRs exceeding 1 in 1000 frequency showed no change.

Indicated time point: pre-sensitization, week 0. Treatment: therapeutic diphenylcyclopropenone sensitization with weekly scalp DPC. Methods used by the authors: Sample TCR totals centred on a median of approximately 100,000, ranging about 20,000 to 700,000. A single record per CDR3 protein comes from TCRdb applying MiXCR to the RACE reads. The V and J calls shown here were made by TCRdb, not taken from the authors' results. The repertoire holds more than 300,000 distinct CDR3 sequences, with about 5.1% as singletons. This clonotype appeared a few times. The antigen is undetermined. Per the germline V gene, CDR1 is SNHLY and CDR2 is FYNNEI. The CDR3 sequence is 14 residues long. V was shortened by 7 bases and J by 0 bases, with 9 bases between the two germline ends.

The chain uses TRBV2 and TRBJ2-2, with D possibly TRBD2 on 5 matching bases. This specimen was whole blood, taken in connection with sensitization to the hapten diphenylcyclopropenone (DPC). The TCR sequence derives from a woman in her forties or fifties with alopecia areata. Some clones in this sample may be carry-over from other donors' samples. This CDR3 reads CASNERPNTGELFF. In DNA form, the CDR3 reads TGTGCCAGCAACGAGCGGCCGAACACCGGGGAGCTGTTTTTT.